Listed below are T cell receptor beta chains from one sample, sequenced in a study of cytomegalovirus exposure and HLA in healthy donors. TCRdb's copy holds only in-frame clones and misses some; the assay was immunoSEQ multiplex PCR. The table lists about 200,000 clones, roughly four fifths of them singletons. Sequencing was performed on PBMCs. All receptors come from a woman in her thirties or forties in good health and CMV-seronegative. CDR3s include the opening cysteine and the closing phenylalanine or tryptophan. The D gene is left open where the match is weak. Only some rows state a clone size, as once, few, many or a class for expanded clones.

CASSQALRMIYGYTF | TGCGCCAGCAGTCAGGCCCTTCGAATGATCTATGGCTACACCTTC | TRBV10-2 | NA | TRBJ1-2 | NA
CASSIGDNPNNEQFF | TGTGCCAGTAGTATTGGGGACAACCCTAACAATGAGCAGTTCTTC | TRBV19 | NA | TRBJ2-1 | NA
CASTGLAKNIQYF | TGTGCCAGCACTGGACTAGCCAAAAACATTCAGTACTTC | TRBV2 | once | TRBJ2-4 | NA
CAYQTPGTALGEQYF | TGTGCCTATCAAACCCCCGGGACAGCCCTGGGGGAGCAGTACTTC | TRBV30 | NA | TRBJ2-7 | TRBD1
CASADEDEQYF | TGTGCCAGCGCCGATGAGGACGAGCAGTACTTC | TRBV11-3 | NA | TRBJ2-7 | NA
CASRDRGWNTEAFF | TGTGCCAGTCGTGACAGGGGATGGAACACTGAAGCTTTCTTT | TRBV19 | few | TRBJ1-1 | TRBD1
CASGGQSTGELFF | TGTGCCTCGGGCGGACAGTCCACCGGGGAGCTGTTTTTT | TRBV30 | NA | TRBJ2-2 | NA
CASSPRVRLAYTGELFF | TGTGCCAGCTCACCACGGGTCCGACTAGCCTACACCGGGGAGCTGTTTTTT | TRBV18 | NA | TRBJ2-2 | TRBD2
CASSPPGQGNHEQYF | TGTGCCAGCAGCCCACCGGGACAGGGGAACCACGAGCAGTACTTC | TRBV6-5 | NA | TRBJ2-7 | TRBD1
CAISDRDRRTDTQYF | TGTGCCATCAGTGACCGGGACAGGAGGACAGATACGCAGTATTTT | TRBV10-3 | NA | TRBJ2-3 | TRBD1
CSFNRQGPNTEAFF | TGCAGCTTTAACCGACAGGGGCCGAACACTGAAGCTTTCTTT | TRBV29-1 | NA | TRBJ1-1 | TRBD1
CASSFSGKRTDTQYF | TGTGCCAGCAGCTTTTCGGGGAAACGCACAGATACGCAGTATTTT | TRBV5-5 | NA | TRBJ2-3 | NA
CASSPHPTGNTEAFF | TGTGCCAGCAGCCCGCACCCGACAGGGAACACTGAAGCTTTCTTT | TRBV7-9 | NA | TRBJ1-1 | NA
CASSRGLAGVAKNIQYF | TGTGCCAGCAGTCGAGGACTAGCGGGAGTGGCCAAAAACATTCAGTACTTC | TRBV27 | NA | TRBJ2-4 | TRBD2
CASSRTGDRDRGYTF | TGTGCCAGCAGCCGAACCGGAGACAGGGATCGCGGCTACACCTTC | TRBV7-9 | NA | TRBJ1-2 | TRBD1
CASSSRRVREGYEQYF | TGTGCCAGCAGTTCTCGTAGGGTGCGGGAGGGCTACGAGCAGTACTTC | TRBV6-6 | NA | TRBJ2-7 | TRBD2
CASSFGPGQENRWYGYTF | TGTGCCAGCAGCTTCGGTCCGGGACAGGAAAATCGCTGGTATGGCTACACCTTC | TRBV5-4 | NA | TRBJ1-2 | TRBD1
CASSFSGIGPSGPYEQYF | TGTGCCAGCAGTTTTTCGGGAATTGGGCCTAGTGGACCCTACGAGCAGTACTTC | TRBV28 | NA | TRBJ2-7 | NA
CASSRTGNSNQPQHF | TGTGCCAGCAGTCGGACTGGGAATAGCAATCAGCCCCAGCATTTT | TRBV9 | NA | TRBJ1-5 | NA
CASSDRQGSGNTIYF | TGTGCCAGCAGTGACCGACAGGGCTCTGGAAACACCATATATTTT | TRBV25-1 | NA | TRBJ1-3 | TRBD1
CASSFRGPDNNQPQHF | TGTGCCAGCAGCTTTAGGGGCCCGGACAACAATCAGCCCCAGCATTTT | TRBV13 | once | TRBJ1-5 | NA
CASSPPFAGLSTDTQYF | TGTGCCAGCTCACCACCATTCGCGGGACTAAGCACAGATACGCAGTATTTT | TRBV18 | NA | TRBJ2-3 | TRBD2
CASSLVVGPAGNTEAFF | TGCGCCAGCAGCTTGGTTGTTGGGCCTGCCGGGAACACTGAAGCTTTCTTT | TRBV5-1 | once | TRBJ1-1 | NA
CSVEQSRGRGYTF | TGCAGCGTTGAACAATCACGGGGTCGCGGCTACACCTTC | TRBV29-1 | NA | TRBJ1-2 | NA
CASSDWNTGELFF | TGTGCCAGCAGTGACTGGAACACCGGGGAGCTGTTTTTT | TRBV2 | NA | TRBJ2-2 | NA
CASSQPGQGDYGYTF | TGTGCCAGCAGTCAACCGGGACAGGGAGACTATGGCTACACCTTC | TRBV4-2 | once | TRBJ1-2 | TRBD1
CASSLWEMNTEAFF | TGTGCCAGCAGTTTATGGGAGATGAACACTGAAGCTTTCTTT | TRBV28 | NA | TRBJ1-1 | NA
CARYLDRSELHSNQPQHF | TGTGCCAGATATTTGGACAGGTCCGAACTACATAGCAATCAGCCCCAGCATTTT | TRBV27 | once | TRBJ1-5 | TRBD1
CASTRDSSTNYGYTF | TGTGCCAGCACTAGGGACAGCTCCACTAACTATGGCTACACCTTC | TRBV2 | NA | TRBJ1-2 | TRBD1
CASSWTGAFYEQYF | TGTGCCAGCAGCTGGACAGGGGCCTTCTACGAGCAGTACTTC | TRBV27 | NA | TRBJ2-7 | TRBD1
CASRERQVLGEQYF | TGTGCCAGCAGAGAACGACAGGTACTGGGGGAGCAGTACTTC | TRBV2 | NA | TRBJ2-7 | NA
CASSLGPTPYTDTQYF | TGTGCCAGCAGTTTGGGGCCTACTCCTTACACAGATACGCAGTATTTT | TRBV27 | NA | TRBJ2-3 | NA
CAIRQVPGQGNPGNTIYF | TGTGCCATCAGGCAAGTCCCGGGACAGGGAAACCCTGGAAACACCATATATTTT | TRBV10-3 | NA | TRBJ1-3 | TRBD1
CASSRDSFNNEQFF | TGTGCCAGCAGCCGGGACAGCTTCAACAATGAGCAGTTCTTC | TRBV7-7 | NA | TRBJ2-1 | TRBD1
CASSLGAGTDTQYF | TGTGCCAGCAGCTTAGGTGCAGGCACAGATACGCAGTATTTT | TRBV13 | NA | TRBJ2-3 | NA
CASSFAQPAGVSYNEQFF | TGTGCCAGCAGTTTCGCTCAGCCAGCGGGGGTATCCTACAATGAGCAGTTCTTC | TRBV27 | NA | TRBJ2-1 | TRBD2
CASSLRATGTGDTEAFF | TGTGCCAGCTCACTACGGGCAACCGGGACAGGGGACACTGAAGCTTTCTTT | TRBV18 | NA | TRBJ1-1 | TRBD1
CASSQHQMNTEAFF | TGCGCCAGCAGCCAACACCAGATGAACACTGAAGCTTTCTTT | TRBV4-1 | NA | TRBJ1-1 | NA
CSVRRDRDGGYTF | TGCAGCGTACGACGAGACAGGGACGGGGGCTACACCTTC | TRBV29-1 | NA | TRBJ1-2 | TRBD1
CASSLNSGTSGQETQYF | TGTGCCAGCAGCTTAAACAGTGGGACTAGCGGTCAAGAGACCCAGTACTTC | TRBV11-2 | NA | TRBJ2-5 | TRBD2
CASSERGGSTEAFF | TGTGCCAGCTCGGAACGCGGGGGAAGCACTGAAGCTTTCTTT | TRBV18 | NA | TRBJ1-1 | NA
CASSERGRGGYTF | TGTGCCAGCAGTGAGAGGGGTCGGGGGGGCTACACCTTC | TRBV2 | NA | TRBJ1-2 | NA
CASSFRQAPYGYTF | TGTGCCAGCAGTTTCCGGCAGGCACCCTATGGCTACACCTTC | TRBV28 | NA | TRBJ1-2 | NA
CASSQHGQGASGNTIYF | TGCGCCAGCAGCCAACACGGACAGGGGGCATCTGGAAACACCATATATTTT | TRBV4-1 | NA | TRBJ1-3 | TRBD1
CASSPSSSQPQHF | TGTGCCAGCAGCCCCTCATCCAGTCAGCCCCAGCATTTT | TRBV7-9 | few | TRBJ1-5 | NA
CAWSQGSYEQYF | TGTGCCTGGAGCCAGGGCTCCTACGAGCAGTACTTC | TRBV30 | NA | TRBJ2-7 | NA
CASRAGGNSYNEQFF | TGCGCCAGCAGAGCGGGAGGGAACTCCTACAATGAGCAGTTCTTC | TRBV10-2 | NA | TRBJ2-1 | TRBD2
CAWSVQGGGQPQHF | TGTGCCTGGAGTGTACAGGGGGGAGGACAGCCCCAGCATTTT | TRBV30 | NA | TRBJ1-5 | TRBD1
CASSVFGGFNEKLFF | TGTGCCAGCAGTGTCTTTGGGGGGTTTAATGAAAAACTGTTTTTT | TRBV27 | NA | TRBJ1-4 | NA
CASSLPGQGPSVKYTF | TGTGCCAGCAGCTTACCTGGACAGGGCCCATCGGTAAAATACACCTTC | TRBV7-9 | NA | TRBJ1-2 | TRBD1
CASSGERVGGNTIYF | TGTGCCAGCAGTGGTGAGCGGGTAGGAGGAAACACCATATATTTT | TRBV2 | NA | TRBJ1-3 | NA
CASSPIDSGRQYF | TGTGCCAGCAGCCCCATTGATAGCGGGAGGCAGTATTTT | TRBV6-4 | once | TRBJ2-3 | TRBD2
CASSLPRQGPQLSYTF | TGTGCCAGCAGTTTGCCCCGACAGGGACCCCAGTTGAGCTACACCTTC | TRBV28 | NA | TRBJ1-2 | TRBD1
CASSLGASGNYEQYF | TGTGCCAGCAGTTTAGGGGCTAGCGGGAACTACGAGCAGTACTTC | TRBV27 | NA | TRBJ2-7 | TRBD2
CASSSLPASGLWDTQYF | TGTGCCAGCAGCTCCCTCCCGGCTAGCGGGCTATGGGATACGCAGTATTTT | TRBV11-2 | once | TRBJ2-3 | TRBD2
CASRRQGSNEKLFF | TGTGCCAGTAGACGACAGGGGTCGAATGAAAAACTGTTTTTT | TRBV19 | NA | TRBJ1-4 | TRBD1
CASSGNLASNQPQHF | TGTGCCAGCAGTGGAAACCTGGCTAGCAATCAGCCCCAGCATTTT | TRBV6-1 | once | TRBJ1-5 | NA